Shown below are 7 T cell receptor beta chains from a single sample sequenced in a study of cytomegalovirus exposure and HLA in healthy donors. PCR used 60 Vbeta primers and 13 Jbeta primers. Some clones are missing from TCRdb's copy, which holds only in-frame ones; the method was immunoSEQ multiplex PCR. The profile shows 160,000 or so clones, roughly 82% of them singletons. The sequenced sample consisted of PBMCs. Receptors were obtained from a woman between 45 and 60 years old in good health and CMV-seronegative.

This clone was seen only once. This sequence joins TRBV5-1 and TRBJ1-1, with 7 nucleotides matching TRBD1. This CDR3 spans 14 amino acids. Trimming took 3 bases from V and 2 from J; bases not matched to a gene: 4. Looked up from germline, CDR1 is SGHRS and CDR2 is YFSETQ. CDR3 in DNA: TGCGCCAGCAGCTGGGACAGCATTAACACTGAAGCTTTCTTT. It translates to CASSWDSINTEAFF.

A few counts support this clone. The V call is TRBV9, the J call TRBJ2-3, with a possible D match to TRBD2 (6 bases). The germline gives CDR1 SGDLS, CDR2 YYNGEE. CDR3 length: 14 residues. Trimming removed 2 bases at V and 2 bases at J, with 9 bases between. CDR3 nucleotide sequence: TGTGCCAGCAGCGTCGCGGGGCCCACAGATACGCAGTATTTT. This gives the protein CASSVAGPTDTQYF. The entire variable domain, with the rest obtained from reference TRBV9 and TRBJ2-3, is as follows: DSGVTQTPKHLITATGQRVTLRCSPRSGDLSVYWYQQSLDQGLQFLIQYYNGEERAKGNILERFSAQQFPDLHSELNLSSLELGDSALYFCASSVAGPTDTQYFGPGTRLTVL.

This clone was recorded only once. The rearrangement joins TRBV5-1 to TRBJ2-3; 10 bases map to TRBD2. With 7 bases clipped from V and 4 bases from J, the junction kept 6 bases outside the gene matches. Germline V gene lookup returns CDR1 SGHRS and CDR2 YFSETQ. The CDR3 has 14 residues. CDR3 sequence: CASFKREGADTQYF. CDR3 coding DNA: TGCGCCAGCTTCAAGCGGGAGGGCGCAGATACGCAGTATTTT. Together with reference TRBV5-1 and TRBJ2-3, the CDR3 gives the full variable domain: KAGVTQTPRYLIKTRGQQVTLSCSPISGHRSVSWYQQTPGQGLQFLFEYFSETQRNKGNFPGRFSGRQFSNSRSEMNVSTLELGDSALYLCASFKREGADTQYFGPGTRLTVL.

The CDR3, as DNA: TGTGCCAGCAGCCCCACAGGTATCAGCGGGGGTACGCAGTATTTT. It translates to CASSPTGISGGTQYF. This chain uses TRBV9 with TRBJ2-3; 8 bases match TRBD2. The CDR3 length is 15 residues. The germline CDR1 and CDR2 sequences are SGDLS and YYNGEE. The trim removed 4 bases at V and 8 bases at J, leaving 12 bases unmatched.

The chain couples TRBV6-5 to TRBJ2-5; 7 bases fit TRBD1. The J call may be in error: the DNA end matches TRBJ2-7 better. The CDR3 covers 13 residues. Germline V CDR1 and CDR2: MNHEY, SVGAGI. For the CDR3, the DNA is TGTGCCAGCAGTCAGGGACAGAACTACGAGCAGTACTTC. Protein product: CASSQGQNYEQYF.

The chain is built from TRBV7-9 and TRBJ2-5; 9 nucleotides match TRBD1. V trimming: 5 bases; J trimming: 2 bases; junction bases outside the gene matches: 9. The germline gives CDR1 SEHNR, CDR2 FQNEAQ (reference sequence). The CDR3 runs to 16 residues. CDR3 nucleotide sequence: TGTGCCAGCAGCGCGGGACAGGGCCTGTCTCAAGAGACCCAGTACTTC. Amino acid sequence: CASSAGQGLSQETQYF.

This clone was recorded a few times. At one end, the junction sequence differs from germline, possibly due to a read error. CDR3 sequence reads: CASSFEGGTQYF. The CDR3 DNA follows: TGTGCTAGCAGCTTTGAAGGGGGAACCCAGTACTTC. This rearrangement joins TRBV7-7 to TRBJ2-5, with D perhaps matching TRBD1 (6 bases). Looked up from germline, CDR1 is SSHAT and CDR2 is FNYEAQ (reference sequence). The CDR3 loop spans 12 amino acids.